The 22 T cell receptor beta chains reported below all come from one sample, sequenced in a study of T cells in Graves' hyperthyroidism and ophthalmopathy. Using RNA transcripts as the source, TCR beta CDR3 regions were amplified. HTBI primers drove first-round RT-PCR of the TCR CDR3. TCRdb called the multiplex PCR reads again in MiXCR, with one record for every CDR3 protein. The top ten hold about 7% of the sample, which has roughly 570,000 distinct CDR3 sequences, around 14% seen once. The sequencing input was blood. These receptors were collected from a woman under 40 with Graves' hyperthyroidism.

This clonotype was found many times. The V and J genes are TRBV28 and TRBJ1-1; D may be TRBD1 (6 bases). The germline V gene encodes CDR1 MDHEN and CDR2 SYDVKM. Trimming shortened V by 3 bases and J by 0 bases, and 17 bases separated the two germline ends. The CDR3 runs to 17 residues. CDR3 amino acids: CASSFSLRGVMNTEAFF. DNA for the CDR3: TGTGCCAGCAGTTTCAGCCTCAGGGGAGTAATGAACACTGAAGCTTTCTTT.

The rearrangement joins TRBV19 to TRBJ2-2; TRBD2 matches at 7 bases. The CDR3 is 18 residues long. V shed 4 bases, J shed 3 bases, and the junction held 14 bases outside the gene matches. Per the germline V gene, CDR1 is LNHDA and CDR2 is SQIVND (reference sequence). The CDR3 DNA reads TGTGCCAGTAGTAAAAAATACTTAGGCGGGAGTTACACCGGGGAGCTGTTTTTT. Amino acid sequence: CASSKKYLGGSYTGELFF.

A word on this clonotype: Being one base from a much bigger clone, this may be a read error. The chain employs TRBV5-4 and TRBJ1-2; TRBD1 agrees at 7 bases. This CDR3 is built from 13 residues. Germline values: CDR1 SGHNT, CDR2 YYREEE (reference sequence). CDR3 sequence reads: CANSFDRVDGYTF. The CDR3 DNA is TGTGCCAACAGCTTCGACAGGGTAGATGGCTACACCTTC. The variable domain in full, completed from reference TRBV5-4 and TRBJ1-2, reads ETGVTQSPTHLIKTRGQQVTLRCSSQSGHNTVSWYQQALGQGPQFIFQYYREEENGRGNFPPRFSGLQFPNYSSELNVNALELDDSALYLCANSFDRVDGYTFGSGTRLTVV.

This clonotype was found many times. The chain is built from TRBV27 and TRBJ1-6; 10 nucleotides line up with TRBD1. Trimming at V came to 4 bases and at J to 7 bases, leaving 4 bases not matched to a gene. This CDR3 spans 15 amino acids. Germline V gene lookup returns CDR1 MNHEY and CDR2 SMNVEV (reference sequence). The CDR3 nucleotides read TGTGCCAGCAGTTCCTTGACAGGGGGCAATTCACCCCTCCACTTT. Translation gives CASSSLTGGNSPLHF.

The rearrangement joins TRBV5-1 to TRBJ2-1; 8 bases match TRBD1. V dropped 0 bases and J dropped 0; count of bases not matched to a gene: 8. This CDR3 region has 18 residues. Looked up from germline, CDR1 is SGHRS and CDR2 is YFSETQ. CDR3 in DNA: TGCGCCAGCAGCTTGGCGGACAGGGCCTCGAGCTCCTACAATGAGCAGTTCTTC. This codes for CASSLADRASSSYNEQFF.

This clonotype was seen many times. The V call is TRBV6-5, the J call TRBJ1-5, with D unclear. CDR3 length: 15 amino acids. CDR1 is MNHEY, CDR2 SVGAGI, per germline. V shed 2 bases and J shed 4 bases, with 12 bases lying between them. This CDR3 reads CASSYEAERNQPQHF. The CDR3 region has the DNA TGTGCCAGCAGTTACGAGGCAGAGAGGAATCAGCCCCAGCATTTT.

This clonotype showed up many times. V is TRBV5-1 and J is TRBJ2-2, with TRBD2 matching over 9 bases. The CDR3 is 14 residues long. V lost 7 bases to trimming and J lost 7 bases; unmatched junction nucleotides: 8. Germline loops: CDR1 SGHRS, CDR2 YFSETQ. CDR3 nucleotides: TGCGCCAGCCTCGTCGTAGCGGGAGTCGGGGAGCTGTTTTTT. The encoded protein is CASLVVAGVGELFF.

The chain has TRBV6-1 and TRBJ1-1; a possible D gene is TRBD1 (6 bases). The CDR3 loop spans 11 amino acids. With 6 bases removed from V and 7 bases from J, the gap between germline ends came to 9 bases. Germline V CDR1 and CDR2: MNHNS, SASEGT. The CDR3 loop is CASSGTLEAFF. For the CDR3, the DNA is TGTGCCAGCAGCGGGACACTTGAAGCTTTCTTT.

This clonotype was seen at least ten times. The chain recombines TRBV6-1 with TRBJ2-5; D possibly corresponds to TRBD2 (6 bases). Germline lookup yields CDR1 MNHNS and CDR2 SASEGT. The CDR3 contains 14 residues. The CDR3 sequence: CATAGLRYRETQYF. The DNA of the CDR3 is TGTGCGACGGCGGGGTTGCGTTATAGAGAGACCCAGTACTTC.

This clonotype was counted many times. This chain links TRBV4-2 with TRBJ2-7; unclear D gene. The CDR3 is made up of 13 amino acids. Trimming cost V 5 bases and J 4 bases, with 12 bases left between them. Germline V gene lookup returns CDR1 LGHNA and CDR2 YNFKEQ. The CDR3 here is CASSTLQLYEQYF. DNA of the CDR3: TGTGCCAGCAGCACCCTACAGCTTTACGAGCAGTACTTC.

This clonotype was seen at least ten times. V usage is TRBV10-3 and J usage is TRBJ2-4; D remains ambiguous. Germline values: CDR1 ENHRY, CDR2 SYGVKD. The CDR3 runs 16 residues. V lost 2 bases and J lost 0, with 11 bases in between. CDR3 DNA sequence: TGTGCCATCAGTGAGGACCAGATACTAGCCAAAAACATTCAGTACTTC. This codes for CAISEDQILAKNIQYF.

The gene calls are TRBV9 and TRBJ2-3; 13 nucleotides match TRBD2. V was pared by 3 bases and J by 6 bases, with 7 bases of the junction left unmatched. CDR3 length equals 16 residues. Germline values: CDR1 SGDLS, CDR2 YYNGEE. The CDR3 DNA reads as TGTGCCAGCAGCGACGGACTAGCGGGAGTAGCCGATACGCAGTATTTT. Its protein product is CASSDGLAGVADTQYF.

This clonotype turned up a few times. The chain recombines TRBV20-1 with TRBJ1-6; D may be TRBD1 (5 bases). V was shortened by 4 bases and J by 4 bases, with 8 bases between the two germline ends. The CDR3 sequence is 13 residues long. Germline values: CDR1 DFQATT, CDR2 SNEGSKA (reference sequence). This chain's CDR3 is CSAKGPYNSPLHF. The CDR3 region has the DNA TGCAGTGCTAAGGGACCGTATAATTCACCCCTCCACTTT.

This clonotype appeared many times. This chain joins TRBV6-1 and TRBJ1-5; D not certain. This CDR3 region has 14 residues. V lost 6 bases to trimming and J lost 5 bases, with 14 bases between them. The germline CDR1 and CDR2 sequences are MNHNS and SASEGT. CDR3 sequence (DNA): TGTGCCAGCAGGGACGGAGGGATGTATCAGCCCCAGCATTTT. Protein sequence: CASRDGGMYQPQHF.

This clonotype came up many times. V and J are TRBV7-2 and TRBJ1-6; TRBD1 aligns across 7 bases. Germline values: CDR1 SGHTA, CDR2 FQGNSA. Trimming took 6 bases from V and 6 from J; bases not matched to a gene: 8. The CDR3 length is 15 residues. CDR3: CASSQRQGSNSPLHF. CDR3 coding DNA: TGTGCCAGCAGTCAACGACAGGGCAGTAATTCACCCCTCCACTTT.

In its sample, this clonotype was seen once. This chain joins TRBV20-1 and TRBJ2-1; perhaps TRBD2 as D (8 bases). Trimming removed 5 bases from V and 0 bases from J, with 20 bases in between. Germline loops: CDR1 DFQATT, CDR2 SNEGSKA (reference sequence). CDR3 length equals 17 residues. CDR3 nucleotide sequence: TGCAGTGCTGGGGACAGCGGGAGAACCAGCTCCTACAATGAGCAGTTCTTC. The encoded protein is CSAGDSGRTSSYNEQFF.

This clonotype was seen repeatedly, ten times or more. The rearrangement links TRBV6-1 to TRBJ1-5; D unresolved. Germline CDR1 and CDR2: MNHNS and SASEGT. Trimming left V 6 bases short and J 7 bases short, with 10 bases between. This CDR3 spans 12 amino acids. The CDR3 protein is CASRQEVQPQHF. The CDR3 region has the DNA TGTGCCAGCAGGCAGGAAGTGCAGCCCCAGCATTTT.

The J gene is TRBJ2-1, the V gene TRBV6-2 or TRBV6-3, with D possibly being TRBD1 (5 bases). Looked up from germline, CDR1 is MNHEY and CDR2 is SVGEGT. V lost 4 bases to trimming and J lost 8 bases, with 15 bases between them. The CDR3 spans 14 residues. The CDR3 bases are TGTGCCAGCAGTTTCACCAGGGATTACGATGAGCAGTTCTTC. It specifies CASSFTRDYDEQFF.

Many counts were recorded for this clonotype. The CDR3 spells CASSYSGQVAGRETQYF. CDR3 DNA sequence: TGTGCCAGCAGTTACTCGGGCCAGGTAGCGGGGCGAGAGACCCAGTACTTC. The rearrangement uses TRBV6-5 and TRBJ2-5; 8 bases agree with TRBD2. This CDR3 is 17 amino acids long. Trimming at V came to 0 bases and at J to 4 bases, leaving 10 bases not matched to a gene. The germline CDR1 and CDR2 sequences are MNHEY and SVGAGI.

Remarks on this clonotype: It may be a read error: a sequence one base away is much more abundant. This rearrangement joins TRBV7-3 to TRBJ2-7, with TRBD2 matching 7 bases. V shed 2 bases, J shed 6 bases, and the junction held 13 bases outside the gene matches. The CDR3 is made up of 16 amino acids. CDR1 is SGHTA, CDR2 FQGTGA, per germline. CDR3: CASSLSSGDPYCEQYF. The CDR3 bases are TGTGCCAGCAGCTTATCCAGCGGGGATCCATACTGCGAGCAGTACTTC.

This clonotype was observed a few times. The rearrangement joins TRBV20-1 to TRBJ2-3, with TRBD2 matching 7 bases. Trimming removed 4 bases from V and 5 bases from J; junction bases left unmatched: 9. The CDR3 totals 14 residues. Germline assignment: CDR1 DFQATT and CDR2 SNEGSKA (reference sequence). The DNA of the CDR3 is TGCAGTGCTACAAAAAGCGGGGTGGGAGATACGCAGTATTTT. Translated: CSATKSGVGDTQYF.

The sample holds many counts of this clonotype. V is TRBV29-1 and J is TRBJ1-1, with D possibly TRBD1 on 6 matching bases. Germline-derived CDR1 and CDR2 are SQVTM and ANQGSEA. V lost 7 bases and J lost 3, with 18 bases in between. This CDR3 is built from 14 residues. CDR3 region: CSAQEQQGDTEAFF. CDR3 DNA: TGCAGCGCTCAAGAGCAACAGGGAGACACTGAAGCTTTCTTT.